Below, one T cell receptor beta chain is given with its context. Its antigen is not identified. Separation from the roughly 670-subject first cohort characterized the roughly 120-subject validation cohort, to which the donors belonged. Germline assignment: CDR1 SGDLS and CDR2 YYNGEE. Trimming shortened V by 0 bases and J by 6 bases, and 14 bases separated the two germline ends. This CDR3 spans 15 amino acids. The data derive from a study of cytomegalovirus exposure and HLA in healthy donors. Study details: The same platform was used for the 130 or so validation repertoires as for the approximately 730 first-cohort repertoires, as reported in a later analysis.

Assay: immunoSEQ multiplex PCR; the TCRdb copy retains only in-frame clones and omits some. The sample holds 200,000 to 250,000 clones; around nine tenths are singletons and the top ten take about 2.7%. General study points: A later analysis found first-cohort TCR clusters tended to co-occur in the roughly 120 validation repertoires. Researchers counted 180 or so TCR beta chains as cytomegalovirus-associated.

The origin of this receptor is a woman younger than 35 in good health and CMV-seronegative. V usage is TRBV9 and J usage is TRBJ2-3; D may be TRBD1 (6 bases). Sequencing was done on a sample of PBMCs. The DNA for the CDR3 is TGTGCCAGCAGCGTAGGGGGGCGGGCACCTGATACGCAGTATTTT. It specifies CASSVGGRAPDTQYF.